The clone carrying this T cell receptor beta chain was counted between two and nine times. What it binds is unknown. Trimming took 5 bases from V and 4 from J; bases not matched to a gene: 3. Germline CDR1 and CDR2: SEHNR and FQNEAQ (reference sequence). The length of the CDR3 is 14 residues. This specimen comes from a study of tumor and adjacent non-tumor tissue in lung cancer. Study-level information: Histology: about a dozen adenocarcinoma, a couple of squamous cell carcinoma, 1 small cell lung cancer. The patients, 10 to 11 men and several women, were 31 to 76 with stage I to III disease.

Three rounds of nested PCR, following a modified ARM-PCR protocol, produced the TCRbeta library. TCRdb re-called the multiplex PCR reads with MiXCR, one entry per CDR3 protein. The sample holds 55,000 to 70,000 distinct CDR3 sequences; 50% to 60% are singletons and the top ten take around 20%. RNA was extracted from bulk tissue without any cell sorting. Broader study findings: In normal lung, the top 100 clones were significantly more dominant than in tumor. Tumor TCR diversity, when higher, was linked to shorter survival.

Sequenced: lung tumor tissue. This sequence joins TRBV7-9 and TRBJ1-3; TRBD1 aligns across 9 bases. The sequence was obtained from a man between 50 and 59 years old with non-small cell lung cancer. CDR3 sequence reads: CASSRGTGGNTIYF. The CDR3 DNA is TGTGCCAGCAGCCGCGGGACAGGGGGAAACACCATATATTTT.